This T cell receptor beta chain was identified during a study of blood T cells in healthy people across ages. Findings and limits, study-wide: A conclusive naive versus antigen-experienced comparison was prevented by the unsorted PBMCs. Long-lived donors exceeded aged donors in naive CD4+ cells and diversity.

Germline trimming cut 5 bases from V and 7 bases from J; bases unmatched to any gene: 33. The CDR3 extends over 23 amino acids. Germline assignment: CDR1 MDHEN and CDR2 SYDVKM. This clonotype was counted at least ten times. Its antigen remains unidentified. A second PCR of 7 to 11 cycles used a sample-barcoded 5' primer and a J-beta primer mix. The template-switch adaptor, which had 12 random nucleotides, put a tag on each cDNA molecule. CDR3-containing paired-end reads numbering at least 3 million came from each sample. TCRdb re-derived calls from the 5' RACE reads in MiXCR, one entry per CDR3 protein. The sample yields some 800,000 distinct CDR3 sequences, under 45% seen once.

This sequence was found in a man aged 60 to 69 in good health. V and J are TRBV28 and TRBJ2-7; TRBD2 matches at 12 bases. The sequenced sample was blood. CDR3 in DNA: TGTGCCAGCAGTCCCTCCGGGACGGACCTTTCCGCGTCTAGCGGGGGGGCCTCTTGGGAGCAGTACTTC. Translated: CASSPSGTDLSASSGGASWEQYF.